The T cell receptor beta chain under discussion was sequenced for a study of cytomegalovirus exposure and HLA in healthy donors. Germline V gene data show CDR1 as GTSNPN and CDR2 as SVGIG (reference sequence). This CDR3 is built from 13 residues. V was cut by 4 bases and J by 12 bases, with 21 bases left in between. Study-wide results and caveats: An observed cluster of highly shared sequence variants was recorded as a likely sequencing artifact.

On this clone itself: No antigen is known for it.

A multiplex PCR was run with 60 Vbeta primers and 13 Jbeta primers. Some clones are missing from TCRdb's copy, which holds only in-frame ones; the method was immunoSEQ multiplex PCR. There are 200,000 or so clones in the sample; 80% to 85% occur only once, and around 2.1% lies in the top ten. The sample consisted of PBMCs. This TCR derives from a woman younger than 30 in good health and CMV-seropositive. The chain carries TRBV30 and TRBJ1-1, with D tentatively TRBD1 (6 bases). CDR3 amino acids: CAWKRKGVPWTFF. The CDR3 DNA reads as TGTGCCTGGAAGAGGAAGGGGGTCCCGTGGACTTTCTTT.